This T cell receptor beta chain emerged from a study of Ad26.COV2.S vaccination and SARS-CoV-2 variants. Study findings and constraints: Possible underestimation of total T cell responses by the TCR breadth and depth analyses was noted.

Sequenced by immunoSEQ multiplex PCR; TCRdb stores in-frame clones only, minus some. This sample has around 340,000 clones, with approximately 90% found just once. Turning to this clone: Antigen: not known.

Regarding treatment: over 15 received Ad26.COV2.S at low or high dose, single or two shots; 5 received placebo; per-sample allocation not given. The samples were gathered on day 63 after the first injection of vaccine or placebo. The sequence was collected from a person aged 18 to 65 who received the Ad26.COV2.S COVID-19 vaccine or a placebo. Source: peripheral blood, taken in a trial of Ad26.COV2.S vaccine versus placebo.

CDR3 in DNA: TGTGCCAGCAGGCCCGGACATGGTTACGAGCAGTACTTC. It specifies CASRPGHGYEQYF. The rearrangement joins TRBV6-5 to TRBJ2-7; tentatively, D is TRBD1 (5 bases). CDR3 length: 13 residues. V shed 6 bases and J shed 4 bases, with 13 bases lying between them. Looked up from germline, CDR1 is MNHEY and CDR2 is SVGAGI.